Included here is one T cell receptor beta chain sequence, with context. Its antigen is undetermined. This record comes from a study of vaccination and CD4 T cells after COVID-19. In the study overall: The post-vaccine samples came a median around 75 days after dose two (range 14 to 241).

This sample's treatment: approximately 9-day PBMC culture with coronavirus spike peptide pools or control peptides (ViraFEST assay). The PCR-positive dates, March through December 2020, came before the US Alpha, Beta and Delta variants. After culture for about ten days, isolation of CD4+ T cells was performed by negative selection. The Oncomine TCR Beta short-read assay was applied to DNA of cultured CD4+ T cells. Each CDR3 protein gets one entry after TCRdb re-called the PCR reads with MiXCR. The sample consists of 20,000 or so distinct CDR3 sequences, roughly 55% of them appearing once. The V segment lost 3 bases and the J segment 3 bases; nucleotides outside the gene matches: 10. In germline, CDR1 is SGHTA, CDR2 FQGNSA. The length of the CDR3 is 17 residues.

The sequence was collected from a human donor who had recovered from COVID-19. The chain recombines TRBV7-2 with TRBJ2-7; 11 nucleotides match TRBD2. Sequencing was done on a sample of CD4+ T cells from blood, cultured in vitro. The DNA for the CDR3 is TGTGCCAGCAGCTTCGGACTAGGACTAGCGGGCGGCTACGAGCAGTACTTC. This sequence encodes CASSFGLGLAGGYEQYF. Variable domain in full (rest from reference TRBV7-2 and TRBJ2-7): GAGVSQSPSNKVTEKGKDVELRCDPISGHTALYWYRQSLGQGLEFLIYFQGNSAPDKSGLPSDRFSAERTGGSVSTLTIQRTQQEDSAVYLCASSFGLGLAGGYEQYFGPGTRLTVT.